These 22 T cell receptor beta chains originate from one sample sequenced in a study of T cells in localized non-small cell lung cancer. Here immunoSEQ multiplex PCR was the method, and the copy in TCRdb shows in-frame clones only, minus some. The sample holds about 31,000 clones, 85% to 95% seen once. The sample here was peripheral blood, taken before any cancer treatment. The receptors shown here come from a woman aged 35-75 years with stage I lung adenocarcinoma.

This chain connects TRBV6-5 to TRBJ2-3, with D unclear. CDR3 size: 15 residues. CDR1 and CDR2 (germline): MNHEY, SVGAGI. V lost 5 bases, J lost 3 bases, and 15 bases lay in between. In DNA, the CDR3 is TGTGCCAGCAGTCCACTGACGCCGAGAACAGATACGCAGTATTTT. Protein: CASSPLTPRTDTQYF.

J is TRBJ1-3 and V is TRBV19; TRBD1 is a possible D gene (5 bases). Trimming pared 9 bases from V and 6 bases from J, leaving 15 bases between. Germline CDR1 is LNHDA and CDR2 is SQIVND (reference sequence). The CDR3 is 13 amino acids. CDR3 DNA sequence: TGTGCCAGCGTAAGGAGGGGCAAAAACACCATATATTTT. This encodes CASVRRGKNTIYF.

The J gene is TRBJ2-3, the V gene TRBV4-1, with 11 positions matching TRBD2. Germline CDR1 is MGHRA and CDR2 is YSYEKL. J lost 7 bases, V lost 4 bases, and 4 bases had no gene match. This CDR3 contains 14 residues. The CDR3 DNA reads TGCGCCAGCAGCCCCGGACTAGCGGGTTATACGCAGTATTTT. Translation: CASSPGLAGYTQYF.

This clone showed up just a few times. The CDR3 coding sequence is TGTGCCAGCAGTTCACTAGCGGGGGGGATAAATGAGCAGTTCTTC. Translating it yields CASSSLAGGINEQFF. The rearrangement joins TRBV28 to TRBJ2-1; 13 bases align to TRBD2. The CDR3 extends over 15 amino acids. The V segment lost 4 bases and the J segment 7 bases; nucleotides outside the gene matches: 4. Germline V CDR1 and CDR2: MDHEN, SYDVKM.

This clone is a singleton in its sample. V gene TRBV7-6 combines with J gene TRBJ1-3; unclear D gene. The V end was cut by 5 bases, the J end by 0 bases, with 2 bases between. The CDR3 length is 12 residues. Per germline, CDR1 SGHVS and CDR2 FNYEAQ. The CDR3 DNA reads as TGTGCCAGCAGCCTCTCTGGAAACACCATATATTTT. Its translation is CASSLSGNTIYF.

The chain links TRBV28 to TRBJ2-5; D call uncertain. The CDR3 is made up of 14 amino acids. Trimming stripped 7 bases from V and 2 bases from J, with 14 bases between. Germline values: CDR1 MDHEN, CDR2 SYDVKM. CDR3 DNA: TGTGCCAGCACCAATAACGGTCGGCAAGAGACCCAGTACTTC. Translated: CASTNNGRQETQYF.

This chain connects TRBV5-1 to TRBJ1-2, with TRBD1 matching 9 bases. The trim removed 1 base at V and 5 bases at J, leaving 3 bases unmatched. The CDR3 sequence is 14 residues long. In germline, CDR1 is SGHRS, CDR2 YFSETQ. CDR3 in amino acids: CASSLWDREYGYTF. DNA for the CDR3: TGCGCCAGCAGCTTGTGGGACAGGGAGTATGGCTACACCTTC.

The rearrangement links TRBV5-4 to TRBJ2-7; unclear D gene. Trimming shortened V by 4 bases and J by 0 bases, and 11 bases separated the two germline ends. This CDR3 contains 14 residues. Germline V gene data show CDR1 as SGHNT and CDR2 as YYREEE (reference sequence). CDR3 region: CASSAVVGSYEQYF. CDR3 in DNA: TGTGCCAGCAGCGCCGTTGTGGGCTCCTACGAGCAGTACTTC.

V gene TRBV7-3 combines with J gene TRBJ2-5, with TRBD1 matching over 11 bases. V was clipped by 0 bases and J by 7 bases; unmatched bases: 7. Germline V gives CDR1 SGHTA, CDR2 FQGTGA. The CDR3 loop spans 16 amino acids. CDR3: CASSLTAGTGGGTQYF. In nucleotides, the CDR3 is TGTGCCAGCAGCTTAACAGCAGGGACAGGGGGTGGGACCCAGTACTTC.

The chain joins TRBV10-2 to TRBJ2-6; the D call may be TRBD1 or TRBD2 (5 bases each). The CDR3 has 19 residues. CDR1 and CDR2 from the germline V gene are WSHSY and SAAADI. The ends were cut back, 5 bases at V and 2 bases at J, with 22 bases in the middle. The CDR3: CASSHWDRDVSPGANVLTF. CDR3 DNA sequence: TGCGCCAGCAGTCACTGGGACCGCGATGTGTCCCCTGGGGCCAACGTCCTGACTTTC.

The J gene is TRBJ1-6, the V gene TRBV6-1, with D tentatively TRBD1 (5 bases). Trimming stripped 8 bases from V and 4 bases from J, with 15 bases between. Germline V gene sequence: CDR1 MNHNS, CDR2 SASEGT. CDR3 size: 15 residues. CDR3 region: CASSWGDSYNSPLHF. As DNA, the CDR3 is TGTGCCAGCTCTTGGGGAGACAGTTATAATTCACCCCTCCACTTT.

A single count supports this clone. The chain uses TRBV30 and TRBJ1-1, with D possibly TRBD1 on 5 matching bases. The CDR3 consists of 13 residues. The germline V gene encodes CDR1 GTSNPN and CDR2 SVGIG (reference sequence). V lost 2 bases, J lost 2 bases, and 9 bases lay in between. The CDR3 sequence is CAWSYWGNTEAFF. CDR3 DNA: TGTGCCTGGAGTTACTGGGGCAACACTGAAGCTTTCTTT. Full variable domain (outside the CDR3, taken from reference TRBV30 and TRBJ1-1): SQTIHQWPATLVQPVGSPLSLECTVEGTSNPNLYWYRQAAGRGLQLLFYSVGIGQISSEVPQNLSASRPQDRQFILSSKKLLLSDSGFYLCAWSYWGNTEAFFGQGTRLTVV.

The chain uses TRBV11-3 and TRBJ1-2; D not resolved. CDR1 and CDR2 (germline): SGHNT, YENEEA. With 1 base removed from V and 8 bases from J, the gap between germline ends came to 11 bases. The CDR3 has 13 amino acids. CDR3: CASSLALAGGYTF. The CDR3 DNA is TGTGCCAGCAGCTTAGCCCTTGCGGGAGGCTACACCTTC. Drawing the rest from reference TRBV11-3 and TRBJ1-2, the complete variable domain is EAGVVQSPRYKIIEKKQPVAFWCNPISGHNTLYWYLQNLGQGPELLIRYENEEAVDDSQLPKDRFSAERLKGVDSTLKIQPAELGDSAVYLCASSLALAGGYTFGSGTRLTVV.

CDR3 region: CASSLGAENYGYTF. In DNA form, the CDR3 reads TGCGCCAGCAGCTTAGGGGCGGAAAACTATGGCTACACCTTC. The chain employs TRBV5-1 and TRBJ1-2; perhaps TRBD1 as D (5 bases). Germline V gives CDR1 SGHRS, CDR2 YFSETQ. This CDR3 is built from 14 residues. The ends were cut back, 2 bases at V and 2 bases at J, with 10 bases in the middle.

The J gene is TRBJ2-7, the V gene TRBV15, with TRBD2 matching over 8 bases. Germline lookup yields CDR1 LNHNV and CDR2 YYDKDF (reference sequence). V lost 2 bases to trimming and J lost 4 bases; unmatched junction nucleotides: 7. The CDR3 consists of 15 residues. The CDR3 is CATSRSLAGSYEQYF. Written as DNA, the CDR3 is TGTGCCACCAGCAGATCCCTAGCGGGCTCGTACGAGCAGTACTTC.

This sequence joins TRBV5-4 and TRBJ2-1; 7 bases line up with TRBD2. Trimming removed 0 bases from V and 1 base from J; junction bases left unmatched: 16. The CDR3 has 20 residues. CDR1 and CDR2 from the germline V gene are SGHNT and YYREEE (reference sequence). The CDR3 DNA reads as TGTGCCAGCAGCTTGGCCTTGGGGGGGTGGGGTTTGGGGTCCTACAATGAGCAGTTCTTC. Translating it yields CASSLALGGWGLGSYNEQFF.

V is TRBV29-1 and J is TRBJ2-7; the D is unclear. This CDR3 spans 10 amino acids. CDR1 is SQVTM and CDR2 is ANQGSEA in the germline V gene. The V and J ends lost 3 bases and 6 bases respectively, with 6 bases between them. The DNA of the CDR3 is TGCAGCGTTGAGGCAGGCGAGCAGTACTTC. Protein sequence: CSVEAGEQYF.

About this clone itself: In the same sample, other DNA sequences code for this CDR3. The rearrangement uses TRBV29-1 and TRBJ2-7; 8 nucleotides agree with TRBD1. Germline assignment: CDR1 SQVTM and CDR2 ANQGSEA. The CDR3 consists of 12 residues. Trimming at V came to 7 bases and at J to 3 bases, leaving 5 bases not matched to a gene. This CDR3 reads CSAGTGDYEQYF. For the CDR3, the DNA is TGCAGCGCTGGGACAGGTGACTACGAGCAGTACTTC.

The chain links TRBV14 to TRBJ2-3; no clear D gene. The CDR3 totals 13 residues. CDR1 SGHDN and CDR2 FVKESK come from the germline V gene. Trimming pared 1 base from V and 4 bases from J, leaving 6 bases between. Here the CDR3 DNA reads TGTGCCAGCAGCCAAGTGCGGTCAGATACGCAGTATTTT. Its protein is CASSQVRSDTQYF.

V and J are TRBV19 and TRBJ1-6, with D tentatively TRBD1 (6 bases). Germline lookup yields CDR1 LNHDA and CDR2 SQIVND (reference sequence). This CDR3 has 14 residues. V lost 6 bases and J lost 9, with 15 bases in between. For the CDR3, the DNA is TGTGCCAGTAGGAAGGACAGCCGGGCTTCACCCCTCCACTTT. It translates to CASRKDSRASPLHF.

The chain employs TRBV6-1 and TRBJ1-1, with D unclear. The CDR3 contains 14 residues. In germline, CDR1 is MNHNS, CDR2 SASEGT. The V end lost 5 bases, the J end lost 0 bases, and 10 bases lay between the germline ends. CDR3 in DNA: TGTGCCAGCAGTTTGTATATGATGAACACTGAAGCTTTCTTT. It codes for CASSLYMMNTEAFF.

V is TRBV6-6 and J is TRBJ1-1; the D gene is possibly TRBD1 (5 bases). Germline lookup yields CDR1 MNHNY and CDR2 SVGAGI (reference sequence). This CDR3 has 15 residues. V gave up 1 base and J gave up 8 bases, with 17 bases separating them. The CDR3 DNA reads as TGTGCCAGCAGTTACTGGGCAGGAGGGGTGGACGAAGCTTTCTTT. This translates into CASSYWAGGVDEAFF.